This entry concerns a single T cell receptor (beta chain). What it recognizes is unknown. This sample was taken from a study of cytomegalovirus exposure and HLA in healthy donors. Background on the study: Across some 400 genotyped donors, around 82% landed in the Caucasian-associated ancestry cluster. Points from the study as a whole: Most TCRs appeared rarely, but some public TCRs recurred in many donors. Trimming of TCR beta V- and J-genes showed a link, identified in a later analysis, to a missense DCLRE1C variant. TCR beta sequences reportedly predicted most subjects' HLA-A and HLA-B alleles accurately.

This PCR relied on a set of 60 Vbeta primers and 13 Jbeta primers. Profiled with immunoSEQ multiplex PCR; TCRdb holds only in-frame clones, not every one. The repertoire includes about 110,000 clones, around 80% of them detected once, and roughly 3% sits in the top ten. The V segment lost 2 bases and the J segment 8 bases; nucleotides outside the gene matches: 11. This CDR3 has 15 amino acids. Germline V gene sequence: CDR1 MGHRA, CDR2 YSYEKL. The chain uses TRBV4-1 and TRBJ1-2; 7 bases match TRBD1. The source is a man aged 25 to 40 in good health and CMV-seropositive. What was sequenced was PBMCs. This CDR3 is CASSQQQTGIKGYTF. As DNA, the CDR3 is TGCGCCAGCAGCCAACAACAGACAGGGATAAAGGGCTACACCTTC.